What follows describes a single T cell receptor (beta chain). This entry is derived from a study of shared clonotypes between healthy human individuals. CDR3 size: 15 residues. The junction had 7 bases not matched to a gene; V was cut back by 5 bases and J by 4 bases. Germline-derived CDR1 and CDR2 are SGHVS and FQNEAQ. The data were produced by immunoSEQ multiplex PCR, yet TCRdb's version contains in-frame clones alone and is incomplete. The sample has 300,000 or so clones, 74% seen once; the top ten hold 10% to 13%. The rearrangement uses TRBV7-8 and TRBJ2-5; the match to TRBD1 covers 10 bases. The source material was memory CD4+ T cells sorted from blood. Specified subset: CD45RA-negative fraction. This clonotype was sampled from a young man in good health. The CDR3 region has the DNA TGTGCCAGCAGCCACCGGGACAGGGGTTTAGAGACCCAGTACTTC. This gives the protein CASSHRDRGLETQYF. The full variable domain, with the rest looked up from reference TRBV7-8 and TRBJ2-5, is GAGVSQSPRYKVAKRGQDVALRCDPISGHVSLFWYQQALGQGPEFLTYFQNEAQLDKSGLPSDRFFAERPEGSVSTLKIQRTQQEDSAVYLCASSHRDRGLETQYFGPGTRLLVL.